This paragraph reports one T cell receptor beta chain. Its antigen is not identified. This sample is part of a study of shared clonotypes between healthy human individuals. Division of CD4+ cells produced a CD45RA+ naive subset and a CD45RA-negative memory subset. Notes on the study in general: Around 5% of naive CD4 clonotypes were common to a handful of donors.

The repertoire was sequenced with immunoSEQ multiplex PCR; TCRdb's copy has only in-frame clones and lacks some. The sample yields fewer than 1.8 million clones, approximately 98.5% seen once. The source of this sequence is a man between 25 and 39 years old in good health. The sequencing sample was made of naive CD4+ T cells sorted from blood. The subset is: CD45RA+ positively selected.

CDR3 DNA: TGTGCCAGCAGCGAGCAGCGCCTGGAGCAGTACTTC. Translated, it gives CASSEQRLEQYF. V and J are TRBV28 and TRBJ2-7; D is ambiguous. Germline CDR1 is MDHEN and CDR2 is SYDVKM. With 6 bases removed from V and 7 bases from J, the gap between germline ends came to 13 bases. This CDR3 has 12 amino acids.